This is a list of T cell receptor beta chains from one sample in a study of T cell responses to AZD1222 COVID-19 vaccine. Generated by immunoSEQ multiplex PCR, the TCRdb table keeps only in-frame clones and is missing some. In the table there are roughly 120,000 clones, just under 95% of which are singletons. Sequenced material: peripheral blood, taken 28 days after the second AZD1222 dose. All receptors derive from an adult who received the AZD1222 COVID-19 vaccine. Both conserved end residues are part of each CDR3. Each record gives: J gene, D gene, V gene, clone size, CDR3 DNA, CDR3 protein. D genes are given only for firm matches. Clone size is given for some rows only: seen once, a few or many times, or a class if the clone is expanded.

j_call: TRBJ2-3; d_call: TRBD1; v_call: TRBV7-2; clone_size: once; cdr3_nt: TGTGCCAGCAGCTCCGGACAGGGGCAGTATTTT; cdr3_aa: CASSSGQGQYF
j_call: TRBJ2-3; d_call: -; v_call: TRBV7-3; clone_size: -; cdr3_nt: TGTGCCAGCGGTCCGGACAGTAGCACAGATACGCAGTATTTT; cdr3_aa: CASGPDSSTDTQYF
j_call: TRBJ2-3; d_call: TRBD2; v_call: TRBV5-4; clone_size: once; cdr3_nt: TGTGCCAGCAGCTCTGGGGGGGTCCCAGATACGCAGTATTTT; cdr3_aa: CASSSGGVPDTQYF
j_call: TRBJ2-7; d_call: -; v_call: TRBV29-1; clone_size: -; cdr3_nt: TGCAGCGCCCGGGGGGGACAGGCCACCTACGAGCAGTACTTC; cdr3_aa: CSARGGQATYEQYF
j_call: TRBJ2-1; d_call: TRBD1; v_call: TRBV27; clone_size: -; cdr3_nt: TGTGCCAGCAATGGACAGGGGTACAATGAGCAGTTCTTC; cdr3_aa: CASNGQGYNEQFF
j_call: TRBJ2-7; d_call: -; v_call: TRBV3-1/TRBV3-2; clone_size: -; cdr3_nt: TGTGCCAGCAGCCCAGGGGCAGGGACCCACGAGCAGTACTTC; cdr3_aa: CASSPGAGTHEQYF
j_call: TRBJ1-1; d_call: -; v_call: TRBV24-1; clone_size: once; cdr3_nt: TGTGCCACGCGTCCGGCGGCGAGGGACCTCATGAACACTGAAGCTTTCTTT; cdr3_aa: CATRPAARDLMNTEAFF
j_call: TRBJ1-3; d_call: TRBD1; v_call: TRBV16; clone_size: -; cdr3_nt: TGTGCCAGCAGCCGGACAGGGTCAGGAAACACCATATATTTT; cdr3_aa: CASSRTGSGNTIYF
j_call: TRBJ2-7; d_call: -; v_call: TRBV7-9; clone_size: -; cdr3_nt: TGTGCCAGCACCCCCTTCTTGAAATACGAGCAGTACTTC; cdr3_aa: CASTPFLKYEQYF
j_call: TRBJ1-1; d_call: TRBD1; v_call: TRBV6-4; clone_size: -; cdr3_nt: TGTGCCAGCAACCAGGGGGGAGGCACTGAAGCTTTCTTT; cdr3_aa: CASNQGGGTEAFF
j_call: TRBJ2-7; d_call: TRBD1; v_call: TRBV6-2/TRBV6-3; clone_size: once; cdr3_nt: TGTGCCAGCAGCTGGGACAGGCTCTCCTACGAGCAGTACTTC; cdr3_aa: CASSWDRLSYEQYF
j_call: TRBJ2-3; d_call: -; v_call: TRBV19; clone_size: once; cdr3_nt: TGTGCCAGTAGTACCCCCCCGGGGGAGGGCACAGATACGCAGTATTTT; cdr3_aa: CASSTPPGEGTDTQYF
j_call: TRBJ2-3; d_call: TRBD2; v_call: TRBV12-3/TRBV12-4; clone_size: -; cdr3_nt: TGTGCCAGCAATCCACCGGGGGGTTGGGGGCAGTATTTT; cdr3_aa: CASNPPGGWGQYF
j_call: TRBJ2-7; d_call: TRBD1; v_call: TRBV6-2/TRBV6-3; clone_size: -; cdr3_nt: TGTGCCAGCAGTTCACCCCTAACCTGGGACAGGGGATCCTACGAGCAGTACTTC; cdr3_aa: CASSSPLTWDRGSYEQYF
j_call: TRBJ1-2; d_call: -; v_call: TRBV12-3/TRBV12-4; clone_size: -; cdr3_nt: TGTGCCAGCACCGAACGGGGCTATGGCTACACCTTC; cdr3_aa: CASTERGYGYTF
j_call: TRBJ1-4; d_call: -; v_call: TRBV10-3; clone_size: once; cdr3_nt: TGTGCCATCAGTGAGTCCTGGCAAAATGAAAAACTGTTTTTT; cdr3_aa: CAISESWQNEKLFF
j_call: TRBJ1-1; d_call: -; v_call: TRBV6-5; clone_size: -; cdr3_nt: TGTGCCAGCAGTTCACCACCCGGGGCGGTATCCACTGAAGCTTTCTTT; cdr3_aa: CASSSPPGAVSTEAFF
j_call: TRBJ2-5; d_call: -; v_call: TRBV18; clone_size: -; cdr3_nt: TGTGCCAGCTCATCTGCGGGACCGCAAAGGGTCTGGGAGACCCAGTACTTC; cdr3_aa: CASSSAGPQRVWETQYF
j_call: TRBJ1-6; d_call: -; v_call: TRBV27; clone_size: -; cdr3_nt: TGTGCCAGCACCCCTAATGGGGGGCTGGATTCACCCCTCCACTTT; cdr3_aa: CASTPNGGLDSPLHF
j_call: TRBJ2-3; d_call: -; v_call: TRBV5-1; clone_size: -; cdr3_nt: TGCGCCAGCAGCCTATCGAGAGACACAGATACGCAGTATTTT; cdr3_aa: CASSLSRDTDTQYF
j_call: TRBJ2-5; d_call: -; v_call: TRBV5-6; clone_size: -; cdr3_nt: TGTGCCAGCAGCGGCGGTGGGGGCGGGGCGCCCCAAGAGACCCAGTACTTC; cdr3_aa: CASSGGGGGAPQETQYF
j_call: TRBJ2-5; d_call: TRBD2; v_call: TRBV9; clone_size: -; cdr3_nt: TGTGCCAGCAGCGCCCGGGGGGGCTATGAGACCCAGTACTTC; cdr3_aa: CASSARGGYETQYF
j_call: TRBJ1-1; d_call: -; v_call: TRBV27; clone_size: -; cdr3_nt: TGTGCCAGCAGTTTAAAAGGGTTCACTGAAGCTTTCTTT; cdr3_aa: CASSLKGFTEAFF
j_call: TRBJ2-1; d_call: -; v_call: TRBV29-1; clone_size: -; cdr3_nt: TGCAGGGTCAAGAGCGGGTACAATGAGCAGTTCTTC; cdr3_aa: CRVKSGYNEQFF
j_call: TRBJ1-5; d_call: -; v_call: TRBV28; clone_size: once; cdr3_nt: TGTGCCAGCACGGGTTCCAATCAGCCCCAGCATTTT; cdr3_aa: CASTGSNQPQHF
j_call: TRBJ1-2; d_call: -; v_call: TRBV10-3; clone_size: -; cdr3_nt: TGTGCCATCAGTGAGTCGATGGAGGGTTACAACTATGGCTACACCTTC; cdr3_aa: CAISESMEGYNYGYTF
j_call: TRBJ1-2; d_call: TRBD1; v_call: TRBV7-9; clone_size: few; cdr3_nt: TGTGCCAGCAGCCGGGACAGGGTTGATGGCTACACCTTC; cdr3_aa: CASSRDRVDGYTF
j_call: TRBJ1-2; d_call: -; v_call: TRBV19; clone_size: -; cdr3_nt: TGTGCCAGTAGTCAGGGCGATGGCTACACCTTC; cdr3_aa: CASSQGDGYTF
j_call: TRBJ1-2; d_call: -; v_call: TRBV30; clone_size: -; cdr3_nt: TGTGCCTGGAGTGTAGGAGATGGCTACACCTTC; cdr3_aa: CAWSVGDGYTF
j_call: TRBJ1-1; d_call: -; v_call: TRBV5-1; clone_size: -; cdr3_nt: TGCGCCAGCAGCCCAACAGGGACCGCTGAAGCTTTCTTT; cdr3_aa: CASSPTGTAEAFF
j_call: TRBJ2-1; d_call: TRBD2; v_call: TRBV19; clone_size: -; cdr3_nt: TGTGCCAGTAGTACAGTGGGTCTAGCGGGGGGGAGCTCCTACAATGAGCAGTTCTTC; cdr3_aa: CASSTVGLAGGSSYNEQFF
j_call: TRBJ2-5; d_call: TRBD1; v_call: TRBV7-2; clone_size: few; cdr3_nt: TGTGCCAGCAGCTTAGGGTACAGGGGGCAGGGGACCCAGTACTTC; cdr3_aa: CASSLGYRGQGTQYF
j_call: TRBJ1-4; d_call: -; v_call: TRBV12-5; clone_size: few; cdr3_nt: TGTGCTAGTGGTTTGTCCCCGGAAAAACTGTTTTTT; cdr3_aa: CASGLSPEKLFF
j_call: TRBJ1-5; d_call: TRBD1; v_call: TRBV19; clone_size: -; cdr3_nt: TGTGCCAGTAGTTCATGGACAGGTCCTAGCAATCAGCCCCAGCATTTT; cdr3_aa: CASSSWTGPSNQPQHF
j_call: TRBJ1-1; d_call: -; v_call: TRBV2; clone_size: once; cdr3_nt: TGTGCCAGCAGTGACCCAGGACAAAACACTGAAGCTTTCTTT; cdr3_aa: CASSDPGQNTEAFF
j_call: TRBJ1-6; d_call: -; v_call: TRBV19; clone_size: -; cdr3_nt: TGTGCCAGTAGTACCGCAGGGTATAATTCACCCCTCCACTTT; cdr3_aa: CASSTAGYNSPLHF